This T cell receptor beta chain was observed in a study of T cell changes during pregnancy in multiple sclerosis. Profiling relied on immunoSEQ multiplex PCR, and the TCRdb table lists in-frame clones only, not all of them. Among some 33,000 clones, 80% to 90% were seen once, and the ten largest hold around 10%. The CDR3 sequence is 14 residues long. The germline CDR1 and CDR2 sequences are MNHEY and SMNVEV (reference sequence). The V segment lost 3 bases and the J segment 5 bases; nucleotides outside the gene matches: 3. The TCR was taken from a female donor with multiple sclerosis, enrolled in a pregnancy study. V and J are TRBV27 and TRBJ2-2; 7 bases align to TRBD2. The specimen comprised CD8+ T cells from peripheral blood mononuclear cells, sampled in the third trimester of pregnancy. CDR3 amino acids: CASSLGGSTGELFF. CDR3 nucleotide sequence: TGTGCCAGCAGTTTGGGGGGGTCTACCGGGGAGCTGTTTTTT.